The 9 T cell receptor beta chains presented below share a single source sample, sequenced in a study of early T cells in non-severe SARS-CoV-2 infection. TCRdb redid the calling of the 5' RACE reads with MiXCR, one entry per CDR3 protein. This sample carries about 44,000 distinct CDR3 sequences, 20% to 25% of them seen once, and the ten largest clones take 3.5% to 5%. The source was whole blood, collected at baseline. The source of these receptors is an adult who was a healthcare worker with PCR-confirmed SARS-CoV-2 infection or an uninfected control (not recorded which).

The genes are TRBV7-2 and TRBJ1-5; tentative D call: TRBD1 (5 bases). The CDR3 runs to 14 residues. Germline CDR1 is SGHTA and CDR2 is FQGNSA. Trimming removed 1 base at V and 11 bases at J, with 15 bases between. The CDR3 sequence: CASSLGTPPRTQHF. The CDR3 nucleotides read TGTGCCAGCAGCTTAGGGACACCCCCTAGGACCCAGCATTTT. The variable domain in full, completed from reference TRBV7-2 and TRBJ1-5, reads GAGVSQSPSNKVTEKGKDVELRCDPISGHTALYWYRQSLGQGLEFLIYFQGNSAPDKSGLPSDRFSAERTGGSVSTLTIQRTQQEDSAVYLCASSLGTPPRTQHFGDGTRLSIL.

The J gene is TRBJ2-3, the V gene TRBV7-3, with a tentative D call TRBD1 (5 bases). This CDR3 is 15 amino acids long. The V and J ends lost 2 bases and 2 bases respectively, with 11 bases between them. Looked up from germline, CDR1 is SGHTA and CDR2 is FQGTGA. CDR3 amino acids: CASSLSGGATDTQYF. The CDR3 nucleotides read TGTGCCAGCAGCTTATCGGGTGGGGCCACAGATACGCAGTATTTT.

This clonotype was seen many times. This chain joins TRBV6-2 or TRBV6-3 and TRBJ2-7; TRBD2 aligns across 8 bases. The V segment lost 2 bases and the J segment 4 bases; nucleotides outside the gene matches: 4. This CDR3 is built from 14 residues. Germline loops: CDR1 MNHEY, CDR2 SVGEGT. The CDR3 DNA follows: TGTGCCAGCAGTTACCGCGGGGGGTCGTACGAGCAGTACTTC. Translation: CASSYRGGSYEQYF.

CDR3 sequence reads: CASSHPGTGGFTEAFF. In DNA, the CDR3 is TGTGCCAGCAGCCATCCCGGGACAGGGGGATTCACTGAAGCTTTCTTT. This chain connects TRBV3-1 to TRBJ1-1; 11 nucleotides agree with TRBD1. The J segment lost 4 bases and the V segment lost 3 bases, leaving 7 bases of the junction unmatched. CDR3 length: 16 residues. Germline assignment: CDR1 LGHDT and CDR2 YNNKEL (reference sequence).

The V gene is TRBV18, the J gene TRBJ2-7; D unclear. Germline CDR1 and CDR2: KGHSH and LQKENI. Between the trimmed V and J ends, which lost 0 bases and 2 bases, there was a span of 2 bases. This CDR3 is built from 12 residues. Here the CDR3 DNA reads TGTGCCAGCTCACCACCGACCTACGAGCAGTACTTC. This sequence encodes CASSPPTYEQYF.

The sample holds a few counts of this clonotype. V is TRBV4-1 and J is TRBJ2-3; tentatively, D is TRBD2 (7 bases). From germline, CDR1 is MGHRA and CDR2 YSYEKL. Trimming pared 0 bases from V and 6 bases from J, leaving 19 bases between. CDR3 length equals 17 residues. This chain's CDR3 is CASSQDGAGAAADTQYF. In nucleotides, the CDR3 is TGCGCCAGCAGCCAAGATGGGGCGGGGGCCGCGGCGGATACGCAGTATTTT.

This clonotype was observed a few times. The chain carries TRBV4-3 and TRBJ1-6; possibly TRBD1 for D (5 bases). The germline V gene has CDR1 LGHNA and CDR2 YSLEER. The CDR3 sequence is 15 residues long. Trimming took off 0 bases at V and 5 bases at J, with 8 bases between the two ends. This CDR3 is CASSQDRQHNSPLHF. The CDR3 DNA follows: TGCGCCAGCAGCCAAGATCGACAGCATAATTCACCCCTCCACTTT.

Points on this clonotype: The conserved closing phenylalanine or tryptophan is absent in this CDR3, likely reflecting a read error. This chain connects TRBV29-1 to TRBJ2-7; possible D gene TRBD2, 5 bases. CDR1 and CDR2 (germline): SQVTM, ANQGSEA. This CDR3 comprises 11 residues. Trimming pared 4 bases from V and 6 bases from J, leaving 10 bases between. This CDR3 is CSVGLGSEQYL. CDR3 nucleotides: TGCAGCGTTGGCCTGGGGAGCGAGCAGTACCTC.

The CDR3 DNA sequence: TGTGCCAGCAGTGCCTCCGGGACACGGATGCACGAGCAGTACTTC. Its translation: CASSASGTRMHEQYF. J is TRBJ2-7 and V is TRBV27; maybe TRBD1 (6 bases). CDR3 length: 15 residues. Per germline, CDR1 MNHEY and CDR2 SMNVEV (reference sequence). V lost 5 bases to trimming and J lost 5 bases, with 19 bases between them.